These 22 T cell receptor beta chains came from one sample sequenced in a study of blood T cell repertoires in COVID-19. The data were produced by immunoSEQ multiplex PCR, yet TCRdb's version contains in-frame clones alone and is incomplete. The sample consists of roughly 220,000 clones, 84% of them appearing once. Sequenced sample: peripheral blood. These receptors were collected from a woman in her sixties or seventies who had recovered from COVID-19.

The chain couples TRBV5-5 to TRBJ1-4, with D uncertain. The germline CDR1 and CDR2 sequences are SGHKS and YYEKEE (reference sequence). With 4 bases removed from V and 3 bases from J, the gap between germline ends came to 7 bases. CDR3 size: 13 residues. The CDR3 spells CASSPVPNEKLFF. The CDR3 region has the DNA TGTGCCAGCAGCCCAGTCCCTAATGAAAAACTGTTTTTT. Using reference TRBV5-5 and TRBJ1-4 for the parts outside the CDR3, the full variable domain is DAGVTQSPTHLIKTRGQQVTLRCSPISGHKSVSWYQQVLGQGPQFIFQYYEKEERGRGNFPDRFSARQFPNYSSELNVNALLLGDSALYLCASSPVPNEKLFFGSGTQLSVL.

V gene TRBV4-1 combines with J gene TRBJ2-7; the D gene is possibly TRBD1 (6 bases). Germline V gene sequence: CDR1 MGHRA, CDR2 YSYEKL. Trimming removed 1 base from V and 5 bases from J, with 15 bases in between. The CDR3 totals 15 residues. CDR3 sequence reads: CASSQGLGARHEQYF. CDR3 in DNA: TGCGCCAGCAGCCAAGGCTTGGGGGCCAGGCACGAGCAGTACTTC.

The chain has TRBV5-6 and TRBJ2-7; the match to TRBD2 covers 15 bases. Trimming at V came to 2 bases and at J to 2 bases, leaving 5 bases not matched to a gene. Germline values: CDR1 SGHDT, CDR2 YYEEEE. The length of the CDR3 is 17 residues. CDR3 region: CASSLGTSGGQAYEQYF. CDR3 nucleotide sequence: TGTGCCAGCAGCTTAGGGACTAGCGGGGGGCAGGCCTACGAGCAGTACTTC.

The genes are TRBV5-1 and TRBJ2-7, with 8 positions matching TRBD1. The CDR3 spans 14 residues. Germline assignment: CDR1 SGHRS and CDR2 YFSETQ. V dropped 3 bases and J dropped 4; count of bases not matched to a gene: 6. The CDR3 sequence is CASSSPGQAYEQYF. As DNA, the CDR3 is TGCGCCAGCAGCTCCCCGGGACAGGCATACGAGCAGTACTTC.

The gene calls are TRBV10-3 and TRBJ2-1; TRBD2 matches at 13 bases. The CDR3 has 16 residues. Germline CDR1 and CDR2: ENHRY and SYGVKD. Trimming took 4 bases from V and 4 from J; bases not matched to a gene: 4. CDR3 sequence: CAISATSGGKYNEQFF. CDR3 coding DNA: TGTGCCATCAGTGCGACTAGCGGGGGGAAGTACAATGAGCAGTTCTTC.

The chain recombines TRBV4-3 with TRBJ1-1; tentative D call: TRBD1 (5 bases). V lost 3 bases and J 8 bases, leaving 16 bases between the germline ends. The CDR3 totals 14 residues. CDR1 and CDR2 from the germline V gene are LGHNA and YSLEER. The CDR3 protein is CASSHRRGTEEAFF. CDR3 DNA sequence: TGCGCCAGCAGCCATAGAAGGGGAACCGAAGAAGCTTTCTTT.

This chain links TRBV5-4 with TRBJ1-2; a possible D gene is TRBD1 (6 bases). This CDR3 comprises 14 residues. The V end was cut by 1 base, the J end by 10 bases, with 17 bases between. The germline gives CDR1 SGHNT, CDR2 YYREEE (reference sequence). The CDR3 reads CASSLTFQAGVYTF. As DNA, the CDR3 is TGTGCCAGCAGCTTGACCTTTCAGGCAGGGGTCTACACCTTC.

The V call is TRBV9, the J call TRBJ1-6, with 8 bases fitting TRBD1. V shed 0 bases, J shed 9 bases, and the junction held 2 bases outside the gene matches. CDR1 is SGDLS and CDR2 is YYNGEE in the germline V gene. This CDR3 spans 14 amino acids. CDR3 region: CASSVAGTGSPLHF. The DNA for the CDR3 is TGTGCCAGCAGCGTAGCTGGGACAGGTTCACCCCTCCACTTT.

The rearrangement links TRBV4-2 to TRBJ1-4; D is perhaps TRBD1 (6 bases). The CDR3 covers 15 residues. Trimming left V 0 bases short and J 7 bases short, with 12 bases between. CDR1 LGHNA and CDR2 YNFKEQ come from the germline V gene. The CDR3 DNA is TGTGCCAGCAGCCAAGACAGGGGTACTGTTGAAAAACTGTTTTTT. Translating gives CASSQDRGTVEKLFF.

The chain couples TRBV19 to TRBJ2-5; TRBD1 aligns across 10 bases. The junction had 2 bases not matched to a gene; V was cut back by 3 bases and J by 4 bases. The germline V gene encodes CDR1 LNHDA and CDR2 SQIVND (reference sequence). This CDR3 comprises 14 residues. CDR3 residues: CASSMTGGRETQYF. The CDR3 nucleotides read TGTGCCAGTAGTATGACAGGGGGCCGAGAGACCCAGTACTTC.

Here the CDR3 DNA reads TGTGCCAGCTCACCGGGGACAGCCTACTCAACTAATGAAAAACTGTTTTTT. Encoded protein: CASSPGTAYSTNEKLFF. The J gene is TRBJ1-4, the V gene TRBV18, with 7 bases matching TRBD1. Germline CDR1 and CDR2: KGHSH and LQKENI. V shed 3 bases, J shed 0 bases, and the junction held 7 bases outside the gene matches. CDR3 length equals 17 residues.

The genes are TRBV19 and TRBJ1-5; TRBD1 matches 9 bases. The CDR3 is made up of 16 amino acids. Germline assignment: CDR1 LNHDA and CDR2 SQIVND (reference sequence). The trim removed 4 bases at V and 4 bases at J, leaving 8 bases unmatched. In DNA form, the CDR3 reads TGTGCCAGTAGTAGCCGGGACAGGGAAATTAATCAGCCCCAGCATTTT. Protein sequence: CASSSRDREINQPQHF.

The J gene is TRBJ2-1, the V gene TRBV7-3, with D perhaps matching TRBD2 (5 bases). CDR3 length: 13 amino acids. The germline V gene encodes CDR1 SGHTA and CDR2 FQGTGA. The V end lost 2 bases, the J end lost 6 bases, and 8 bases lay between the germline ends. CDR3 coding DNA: TGTGCCAGCAGCTTAGAGAGGGCCAATGAGCAGTTCTTC. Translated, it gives CASSLERANEQFF. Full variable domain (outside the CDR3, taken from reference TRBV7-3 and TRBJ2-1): GAGVSQTPSNKVTEKGKYVELRCDPISGHTALYWYRQSLGQGPEFLIYFQGTGAADDSGLPNDRFFAVRPEGSVSTLKIQRTERGDSAVYLCASSLERANEQFFGPGTRLTVL.

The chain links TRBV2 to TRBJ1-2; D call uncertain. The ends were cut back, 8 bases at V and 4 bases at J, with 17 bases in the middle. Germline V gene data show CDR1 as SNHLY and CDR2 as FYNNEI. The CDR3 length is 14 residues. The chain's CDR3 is CASLMRESSYGYTF. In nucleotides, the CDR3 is TGTGCCAGCCTCATGAGGGAGAGTAGCTATGGCTACACCTTC. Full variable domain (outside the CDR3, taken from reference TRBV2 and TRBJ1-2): EPEVTQTPSHQVTQMGQEVILRCVPISNHLYFYWYRQILGQKVEFLVSFYNNEISEKSEIFDDQFSVERPDGSNFTLKIRSTKLEDSAMYFCASLMRESSYGYTFGSGTRLTVV.

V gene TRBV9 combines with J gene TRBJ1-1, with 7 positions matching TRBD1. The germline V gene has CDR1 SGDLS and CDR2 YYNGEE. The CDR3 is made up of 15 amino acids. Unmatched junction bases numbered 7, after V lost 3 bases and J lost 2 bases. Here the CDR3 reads CASSGSGTANTEAFF. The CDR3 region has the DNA TGTGCCAGCAGCGGATCCGGGACAGCTAACACTGAAGCTTTCTTT.

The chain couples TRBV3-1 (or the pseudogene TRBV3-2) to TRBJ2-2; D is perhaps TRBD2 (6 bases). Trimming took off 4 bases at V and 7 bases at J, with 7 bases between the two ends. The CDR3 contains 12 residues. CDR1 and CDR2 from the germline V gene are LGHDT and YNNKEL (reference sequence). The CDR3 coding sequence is TGTGCCAGCAGCCCTAGCGTCGGGGAGCTGTTTTTT. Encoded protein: CASSPSVGELFF.

The CDR3 reads CASSESGTGITDTQYF. The CDR3 DNA reads TGTGCCAGCAGTGAATCGGGGACAGGGATTACAGATACGCAGTATTTT. This sequence joins TRBV6-4 and TRBJ2-3; 9 positions match TRBD1. Germline V gene sequence: CDR1 MRHNA, CDR2 SNTAGT. V gave up 3 bases and J gave up 3 bases; unmatched junction bases: 7. This CDR3 has 16 amino acids.

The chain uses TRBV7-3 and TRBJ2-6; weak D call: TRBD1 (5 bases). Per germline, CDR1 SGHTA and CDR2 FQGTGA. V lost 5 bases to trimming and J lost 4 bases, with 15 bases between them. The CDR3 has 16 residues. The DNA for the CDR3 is TGTGCCAGCAGCATAATCTGGGGCCCCGGGGCCAACGTCCTGACTTTC. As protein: CASSIIWGPGANVLTF. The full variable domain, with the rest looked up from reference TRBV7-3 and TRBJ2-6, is GAGVSQTPSNKVTEKGKYVELRCDPISGHTALYWYRQSLGQGPEFLIYFQGTGAADDSGLPNDRFFAVRPEGSVSTLKIQRTERGDSAVYLCASSIIWGPGANVLTFGAGSRLTVL.

The CDR3 nucleotides are TGTGCCAGCAGCTTAGATCCACAGCCTGGAAACACCATATATTTT. Its translation is CASSLDPQPGNTIYF. The chain recombines TRBV11-2 with TRBJ1-3; no reliable D call. The CDR3 totals 15 residues. Trimming took off 0 bases at V and 2 bases at J, with 8 bases between the two ends. Germline assignment: CDR1 SGHAT and CDR2 FQNNGV.

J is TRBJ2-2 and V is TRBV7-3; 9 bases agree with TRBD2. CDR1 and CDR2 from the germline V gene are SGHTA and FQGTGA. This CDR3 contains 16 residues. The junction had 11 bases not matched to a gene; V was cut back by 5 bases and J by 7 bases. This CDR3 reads CASSQLAGLSHGELFF. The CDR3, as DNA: TGTGCCAGCAGCCAGCTAGCGGGATTAAGTCACGGGGAGCTGTTTTTT.

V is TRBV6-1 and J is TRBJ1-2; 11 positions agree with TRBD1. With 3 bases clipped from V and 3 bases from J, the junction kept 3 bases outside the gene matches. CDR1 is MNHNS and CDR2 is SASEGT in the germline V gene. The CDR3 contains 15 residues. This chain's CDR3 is CASSDGQGAYYGYTF. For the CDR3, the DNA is TGTGCCAGCAGTGACGGACAGGGGGCGTACTATGGCTACACCTTC.

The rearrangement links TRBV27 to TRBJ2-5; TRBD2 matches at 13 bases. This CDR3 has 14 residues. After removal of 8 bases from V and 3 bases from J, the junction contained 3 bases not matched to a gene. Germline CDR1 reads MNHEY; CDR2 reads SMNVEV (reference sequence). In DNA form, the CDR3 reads TGTGCCAGCGCCGGGACTAGCGGGGAAGAGACCCAGTACTTC. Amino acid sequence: CASAGTSGEETQYF.